The source of this TCR beta chain is a study of post-analysis software for immune sequencing data. Germline CDR1 is SQVTM and CDR2 is ANQGSEA. This CDR3 comprises 13 residues. Between the trimmed V and J ends, which lost 6 bases and 0 bases, there was a span of 11 bases. On this clonotype: Its target is not known.

Prepared TCR beta cDNA libraries contained unique molecular identifiers. TCRdb independently ran MiXCR on the PCR reads; one entry per CDR3 protein. This table has 350,000 to 450,000 distinct CDR3 sequences, over 30% appearing once. Overall study findings and caveats: There were about 5 TRBV segments more frequent in patients than controls, and TRBV5-6, TRBV5-1 and TRBV20-1 were among them.

This chain links TRBV29-1 with TRBJ2-5; perhaps TRBD1 as D (6 bases). The sequenced sample consisted of blood. This TCR came from a girl aged 2-10 years with multiple sclerosis. This chain's CDR3 is CSVEGVDQETQYF. As DNA, the CDR3 is TGCAGCGTAGAGGGGGTAGACCAAGAGACCCAGTACTTC.